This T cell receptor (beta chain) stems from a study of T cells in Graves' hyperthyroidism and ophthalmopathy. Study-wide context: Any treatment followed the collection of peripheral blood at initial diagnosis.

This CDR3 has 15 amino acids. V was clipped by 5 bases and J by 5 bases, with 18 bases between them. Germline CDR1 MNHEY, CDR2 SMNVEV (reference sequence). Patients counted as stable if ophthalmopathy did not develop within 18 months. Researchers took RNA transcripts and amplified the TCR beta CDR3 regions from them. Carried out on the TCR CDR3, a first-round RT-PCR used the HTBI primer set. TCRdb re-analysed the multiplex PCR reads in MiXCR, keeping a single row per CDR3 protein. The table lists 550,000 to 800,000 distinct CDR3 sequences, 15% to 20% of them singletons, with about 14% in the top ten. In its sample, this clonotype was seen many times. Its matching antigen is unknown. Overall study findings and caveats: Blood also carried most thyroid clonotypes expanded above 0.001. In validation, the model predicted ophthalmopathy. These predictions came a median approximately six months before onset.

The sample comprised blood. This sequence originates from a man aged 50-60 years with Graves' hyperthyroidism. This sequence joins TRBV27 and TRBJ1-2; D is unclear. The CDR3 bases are TGTGCCAGCAGTCCCCTAATTAAGGGCGGGTATGGCTACACCTTC. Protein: CASSPLIKGGYGYTF.